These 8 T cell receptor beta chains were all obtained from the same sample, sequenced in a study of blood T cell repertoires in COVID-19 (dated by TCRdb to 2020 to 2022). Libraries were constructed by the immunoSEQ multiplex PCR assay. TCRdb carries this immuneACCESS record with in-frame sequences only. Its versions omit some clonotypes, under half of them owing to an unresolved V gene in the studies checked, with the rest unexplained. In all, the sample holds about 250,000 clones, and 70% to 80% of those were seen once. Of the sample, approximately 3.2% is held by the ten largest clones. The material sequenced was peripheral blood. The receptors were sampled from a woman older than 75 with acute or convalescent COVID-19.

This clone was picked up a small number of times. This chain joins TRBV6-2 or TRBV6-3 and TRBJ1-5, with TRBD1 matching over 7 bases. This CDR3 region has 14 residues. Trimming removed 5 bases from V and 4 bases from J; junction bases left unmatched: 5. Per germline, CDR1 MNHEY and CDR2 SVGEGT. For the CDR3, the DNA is TGTGCCAGCAGTCTAGGGACAGTTAATCAGCCCCAGCATTTT. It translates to CASSLGTVNQPQHF.

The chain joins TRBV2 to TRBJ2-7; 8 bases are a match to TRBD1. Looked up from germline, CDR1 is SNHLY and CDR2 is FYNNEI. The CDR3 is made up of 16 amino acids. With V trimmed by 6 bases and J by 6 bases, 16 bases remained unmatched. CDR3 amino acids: CASRLSSGGAAGEQYF. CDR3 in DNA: TGTGCCAGCAGGCTCTCTTCAGGGGGCGCAGCTGGCGAGCAGTACTTC.

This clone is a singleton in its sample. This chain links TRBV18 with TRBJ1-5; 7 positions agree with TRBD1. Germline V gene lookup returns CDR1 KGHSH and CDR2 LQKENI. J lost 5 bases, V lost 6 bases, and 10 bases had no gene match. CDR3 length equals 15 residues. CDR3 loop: CASSEGQQTYQPQHF. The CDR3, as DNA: TGTGCCAGCTCCGAGGGACAGCAAACCTATCAGCCCCAGCATTTT. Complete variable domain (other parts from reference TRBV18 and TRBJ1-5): NAGVMQNPRHLVRRRGQEARLRCSPMKGHSHVYWYRQLPEEGLKFMVYLQKENIIDESGMPKERFSAEFPKEGPSILRIQQVVRGDSAAYFCASSEGQQTYQPQHFGDGTRLSIL.

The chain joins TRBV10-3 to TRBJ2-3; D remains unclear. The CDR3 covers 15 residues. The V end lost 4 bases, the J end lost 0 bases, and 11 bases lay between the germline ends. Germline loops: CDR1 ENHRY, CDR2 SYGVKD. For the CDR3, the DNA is TGTGCCATCAGTGCCCTAGAGGTGAGCACAGATACGCAGTATTTT. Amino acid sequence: CAISALEVSTDTQYF.

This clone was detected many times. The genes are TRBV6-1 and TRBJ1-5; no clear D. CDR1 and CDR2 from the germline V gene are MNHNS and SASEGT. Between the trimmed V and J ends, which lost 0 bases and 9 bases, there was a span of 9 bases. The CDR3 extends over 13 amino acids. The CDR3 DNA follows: TGTGCCAGCAGTGAAGCGTTTCAGTCGCCCCAGCATTTT. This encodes CASSEAFQSPQHF.

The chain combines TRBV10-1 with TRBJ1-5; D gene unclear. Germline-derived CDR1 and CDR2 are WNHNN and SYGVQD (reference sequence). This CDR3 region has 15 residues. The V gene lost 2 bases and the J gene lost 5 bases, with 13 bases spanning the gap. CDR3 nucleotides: TGCGCCAGCAGTGAGGAGGCGGAAGATGATCAGCCCCAGCATTTT. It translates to CASSEEAEDDQPQHF.

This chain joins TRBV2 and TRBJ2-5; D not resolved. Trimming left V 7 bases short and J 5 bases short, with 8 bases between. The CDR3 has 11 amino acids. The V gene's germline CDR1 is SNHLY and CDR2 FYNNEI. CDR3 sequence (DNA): TGTGCCAGCACTATACGGGAGACCCAGTACTTC. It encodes CASTIRETQYF.

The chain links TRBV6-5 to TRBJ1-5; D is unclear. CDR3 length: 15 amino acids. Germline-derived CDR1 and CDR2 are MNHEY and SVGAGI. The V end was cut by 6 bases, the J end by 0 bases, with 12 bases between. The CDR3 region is CASSLGGNSNQPQHF. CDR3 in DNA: TGTGCCAGCAGCTTAGGAGGTAATAGCAATCAGCCCCAGCATTTT.